The next 17 T cell receptor beta chains were all read from a single sample in a study of blood T cell repertoires in COVID-19. Profiling relied on immunoSEQ multiplex PCR, and the TCRdb table lists in-frame clones only, not all of them. The table records 85,000 to 120,000 clones, 84% of them present only once. Sequenced: peripheral blood. These receptors were collected from a man aged 35-49 years with active or convalescent COVID-19.

The genes are TRBV6-2 or TRBV6-3 and TRBJ2-7; TRBD2 matches 8 bases. The V and J ends lost 5 bases and 2 bases, in that order; junction bases with no gene match: 5. The CDR3 consists of 14 residues. From germline, CDR1 is MNHEY and CDR2 SVGEGT. DNA for the CDR3: TGTGCCAGCAGTCCGGGACTAGGGGCCTACGAGCAGTACTTC. Amino acid sequence: CASSPGLGAYEQYF.

CDR3: CASGVTSRVNEQFF. For the CDR3, the DNA is TGTGCTAGTGGTGTCACTAGCCGGGTCAATGAGCAGTTCTTC. The chain couples TRBV12-5 to TRBJ2-1; tentatively, D is TRBD2 (6 bases). This CDR3 is built from 14 residues. Germline V CDR1 and CDR2: LGHNT, FRNRAP. The V and J ends lost 5 bases and 6 bases respectively, with 14 bases between them.

The chain uses TRBV5-1 and TRBJ1-1; 7 bases line up with TRBD1. CDR1 is SGHRS, CDR2 YFSETQ, per germline. V shed 7 bases and J 5 bases; nucleotides not matched to a gene: 17. This CDR3 spans 16 amino acids. The DNA of the CDR3 is TGCGCCAGCCGTACAGGGGTCAGGGGTGGTGAAACTGAAGCTTTCTTT. Translated: CASRTGVRGGETEAFF.

The chain employs TRBV5-1 and TRBJ2-5, with D possibly being TRBD2 (6 bases). Between the trimmed V and J ends, which lost 4 bases and 5 bases, there was a span of 18 bases. The V gene's germline CDR1 is SGHRS and CDR2 YFSETQ. CDR3 size: 15 residues. The CDR3 is CASSDRTILTETQYF. CDR3 nucleotides: TGCGCCAGCAGCGACCGGACTATTTTAACGGAGACCCAGTACTTC.

V gene TRBV5-1 combines with J gene TRBJ2-6, with D perhaps TRBD2 (6 bases). The CDR3 extends over 18 amino acids. Trimming took 0 bases from V and 0 from J, leaving 13 bases between them. Germline-derived CDR1 and CDR2 are SGHRS and YFSETQ. CDR3 in amino acids: CASSLEGGAVSGANVLTF. CDR3 nucleotide sequence: TGCGCCAGCAGCTTGGAAGGCGGGGCGGTCTCTGGGGCCAACGTCCTGACTTTC.

This sequence joins TRBV27 and TRBJ2-1; D might be TRBD1 (6 bases). Trimming shortened V by 0 bases and J by 8 bases, and 11 bases separated the two germline ends. Germline CDR1 and CDR2: MNHEY and SMNVEV (reference sequence). CDR3 length: 14 amino acids. The CDR3 protein is CASSLSGQHYEQFF. DNA of the CDR3: TGTGCCAGCAGTTTATCCGGACAGCACTATGAGCAGTTCTTC.

The chain combines TRBV6-5 with TRBJ1-1; no firm D call. The CDR3 length is 15 residues. The ends were cut back, 0 bases at V and 1 base at J, with 9 bases in the middle. Germline V gene data show CDR1 as MNHEY and CDR2 as SVGAGI. The CDR3 reads CASSYSGLGNTEAFF. Written as DNA, the CDR3 is TGTGCCAGCAGTTACTCAGGACTGGGGAACACTGAAGCTTTCTTT.

V and J are TRBV29-1 and TRBJ2-5; 7 bases are a match to TRBD2. The CDR3 covers 14 residues. With V trimmed by 6 bases and J by 5 bases, 12 bases remained unmatched. Germline V gives CDR1 SQVTM, CDR2 ANQGSEA. CDR3 DNA: TGCAGCGTCCGTTCCGGGACTAAAAGCGAGACCCAGTACTTC. It codes for CSVRSGTKSETQYF.

The J gene is TRBJ1-2, the V gene TRBV28; D is ambiguous. Trimming stripped 3 bases from V and 8 bases from J, with 10 bases between. The CDR3 runs to 12 residues. Germline CDR1 MDHEN, CDR2 SYDVKM. The CDR3 loop reads CASSFPGMGYTF. The CDR3 DNA reads as TGTGCCAGCAGTTTCCCCGGGATGGGCTACACCTTC.

J is TRBJ2-2 and V is TRBV24-1; no clear D. Trimming took 3 bases from V and 3 from J, leaving 19 bases between them. Looked up from germline, CDR1 is KGHDR and CDR2 is SFDVKD. There are 18 residues in the CDR3. The CDR3 sequence: CATSDPTLFSRYTGELFF. CDR3 bases: TGTGCCACCAGTGATCCCACCCTCTTTTCCCGGTACACCGGGGAGCTGTTTTTT.

The chain is built from TRBV20-1 and TRBJ1-2, with D unresolved. The CDR3 has 11 amino acids. Trimming removed 5 bases at V and 8 bases at J, with 12 bases between. Per the germline V gene, CDR1 is DFQATT and CDR2 is SNEGSKA (reference sequence). CDR3 in DNA: TGCAGTGCTGGCGGCGGTGCGGGCTACACCTTC. It yields the protein CSAGGGAGYTF.

This chain links TRBV5-4 with TRBJ2-6; TRBD2 agrees at 11 bases. Germline lookup yields CDR1 SGHNT and CDR2 YYREEE (reference sequence). V shed 3 bases and J 2 bases; nucleotides not matched to a gene: 10. The length of the CDR3 is 19 residues. The CDR3 nucleotides are TGTGCCAGCAGCTCAGGTACAATGACTAGCGGGGCTGGGGCCAACGTCCTGACTTTC. Amino acid sequence: CASSSGTMTSGAGANVLTF. Based on the CDR3 plus reference TRBV5-4 and TRBJ2-6, the full variable domain is ETGVTQSPTHLIKTRGQQVTLRCSSQSGHNTVSWYQQALGQGPQFIFQYYREEENGRGNFPPRFSGLQFPNYSSELNVNALELDDSALYLCASSSGTMTSGAGANVLTFGAGSRLTVL.

The gene calls are TRBV28 and TRBJ1-1, with TRBD1 matching 7 bases. The CDR3 loop spans 15 amino acids. CDR1 and CDR2 from the germline V gene are MDHEN and SYDVKM. V lost 6 bases to trimming and J lost 2 bases; unmatched junction nucleotides: 9. In DNA, the CDR3 is TGTGCCAGCAGCCGAGACAGGGCGGGAAACACTGAAGCTTTCTTT. Amino acid sequence: CASSRDRAGNTEAFF.

The chain's CDR3 is CASSWDRASYEQYF. Written as DNA, the CDR3 is TGCGCCAGCAGCTGGGACAGGGCTAGCTACGAGCAGTACTTC. The rearrangement joins TRBV5-1 to TRBJ2-7; 9 positions agree with TRBD1. The V gene's germline CDR1 is SGHRS and CDR2 YFSETQ. V shed 3 bases, J shed 3 bases, and the junction held 4 bases outside the gene matches. This CDR3 has 14 residues.

The chain carries TRBV15 and TRBJ1-6, with D possibly TRBD1 on 6 matching bases. Germline V gene sequence: CDR1 LNHNV, CDR2 YYDKDF (reference sequence). CDR3 length: 17 residues. Trimming removed 9 bases from V and 7 bases from J, with 25 bases in between. The CDR3 DNA is TGTGCCACGCGGCCAGGGGTCGACATGATGGGGAATTCACCCCTCCACTTT. Amino acids: CATRPGVDMMGNSPLHF.

This chain connects TRBV3-1 (or the pseudogene TRBV3-2) to TRBJ1-2; TRBD1 might be the D (5 bases). V lost 1 base to trimming and J lost 8 bases, with 14 bases between them. The CDR3 is made up of 14 amino acids. CDR1 is LGHDT, CDR2 YNNKEL, per germline (reference sequence). CDR3 in amino acids: CASSQGLQARGYTF. In DNA, the CDR3 is TGTGCCAGCAGCCAAGGTTTACAGGCGAGGGGCTACACCTTC.

The chain is built from TRBV6-4 and TRBJ2-3, with TRBD1 identical over 7 bases. The CDR3 extends over 14 amino acids. Looked up from germline, CDR1 is MRHNA and CDR2 is SNTAGT. V lost 3 bases and J lost 2; bases outside the gene matches: 2. The CDR3 DNA follows: TGTGCCAGCAGTGAGGGGACAGACACAGATACGCAGTATTTT. The encoded protein is CASSEGTDTDTQYF.